The next 3 T cell receptor beta chains were all read from a single sample in a study of regulatory T cells in long-lasting Graves disease. The TCR beta library used iRepertoire HTBI primers with Arm-PCR amplification of CDR3. TCRdb re-called the multiplex PCR reads with MiXCR, one entry per CDR3 protein. This sample yields about 540,000 distinct CDR3 sequences, of which less than 15% are seen a single time; roughly a tenth belongs to the top ten. Time point specified: newly diagnosed GD, antithyroid drugs for less than 3 months. From RNA extracted from PBMCs, the TCR library was made. These sequences were also reported in another study, on T cells in Graves' hyperthyroidism and ophthalmopathy.

Sample: peripheral blood mononuclear cells (PBMCs), taken at new diagnosis, from a patient treated with antithyroid drugs. The source of these receptors is a young man with Graves disease.

This clonotype was counted a few times. The J gene is TRBJ2-5, the V gene TRBV14; D is perhaps TRBD2 (5 bases). With 6 bases removed from V and 2 bases from J, the gap between germline ends came to 13 bases. In germline, CDR1 is SGHDN, CDR2 FVKESK. There are 14 residues in the CDR3. The CDR3 sequence is CASSLDYSQETQYF. DNA of the CDR3: TGTGCCAGCAGTTTAGACTATTCTCAAGAGACCCAGTACTTC.

The V and J genes are TRBV20-1 and TRBJ2-3; 7 bases are shared with TRBD2. The CDR3 contains 17 residues. With V trimmed by 0 bases and J by 2 bases, 11 bases remained unmatched. Germline lookup yields CDR1 DFQATT and CDR2 SNEGSKA (reference sequence). This chain's CDR3 is CSARDPASGLHTDTQYF. CDR3 nucleotide sequence: TGCAGTGCTAGAGATCCGGCTAGCGGTTTACACACAGATACGCAGTATTTT.

This clonotype was picked up many times. The chain couples TRBV29-1 to TRBJ2-3; the match to TRBD2 covers 14 bases. With 8 bases clipped from V and 3 bases from J, the junction kept 7 bases outside the gene matches. The CDR3 is made up of 15 amino acids. CDR1 is SQVTM, CDR2 ANQGSEA, per germline. The chain's CDR3 is CSTRLAGGRTDTQYF. CDR3 in DNA: TGCAGCACCCGACTAGCGGGAGGGCGGACAGATACGCAGTATTTT.